These 16 T cell receptor beta chains share one sample of origin, sequenced in a study of early T cells in non-severe SARS-CoV-2 infection. TCRdb independently ran MiXCR on the 5' RACE reads; one entry per CDR3 protein. The sample has 120,000 or so distinct CDR3 sequences, 10% to 15% seen once; the top ten hold 3.5% to 4%. This specimen consisted of whole blood, obtained at baseline. All receptors come from an adult who was a healthcare worker with PCR-confirmed SARS-CoV-2 infection or an uninfected control (not recorded which).

The table lists this clonotype with a few counts. The chain is built from TRBV29-1 and TRBJ1-2; D uncertain. This CDR3 has 12 residues. CDR1 and CDR2 (germline): SQVTM, ANQGSEA. Trimming stripped 4 bases from V and 4 bases from J, with 10 bases between. The CDR3 loop is CSVGGRVYGYTF. The CDR3 nucleotides read TGCAGCGTTGGTGGCAGAGTCTATGGCTACACCTTC.

This clonotype has a count of ten or more. The gene calls are TRBV6-6 and TRBJ1-2; 10 nucleotides align to TRBD1. The J segment lost 4 bases and the V segment lost 0 bases, leaving 5 bases of the junction unmatched. Germline V gene data show CDR1 as MNHNY and CDR2 as SVGAGI (reference sequence). The CDR3 totals 16 residues. For the CDR3, the DNA is TGTGCCAGCAGTTACTCGGGACAGGGGACAACCTATGGCTACACCTTC. Protein: CASSYSGQGTTYGYTF.

The chain employs TRBV30 and TRBJ1-6, with 11 bases identical to TRBD1. The CDR3 has 16 amino acids. CDR1 and CDR2 from the germline V gene are GTSNPN and SVGIG (reference sequence). V shed 5 bases and J 10 bases; nucleotides not matched to a gene: 13. This CDR3 reads CAWGTGGQGAISPLHF. DNA for the CDR3: TGTGCCTGGGGAACCGGAGGACAGGGGGCAATCTCACCCCTCCACTTT. The full variable domain, in which reference TRBV30 and TRBJ1-6 provide the parts outside the CDR3, is SQTIHQWPATLVQPVGSPLSLECTVEGTSNPNLYWYRQAAGRGLQLLFYSVGIGQISSEVPQNLSASRPQDRQFILSSKKLLLSDSGFYLCAWGTGGQGAISPLHFGNGTRLTVT.

The CDR3 region is CASSSTGDKGGEQFF. In nucleotides, the CDR3 is TGTGCCAGCAGTTCTACAGGGGACAAAGGAGGTGAGCAGTTCTTC. The rearrangement joins TRBV28 to TRBJ2-1, with 7 bases identical to TRBD1. J was trimmed by 9 bases and V by 4 bases; bases with no gene match: 12. Germline assignment: CDR1 MDHEN and CDR2 SYDVKM. The CDR3 is 15 residues long.

The chain couples TRBV6-2 or TRBV6-3 to TRBJ2-5; 10 positions match TRBD2. The CDR3 length is 15 residues. The V and J ends lost 6 bases and 5 bases, in that order; junction bases with no gene match: 9. The germline V gene encodes CDR1 MNHEY and CDR2 SVGEGT. The CDR3 nucleotides read TGTGCCAGCAGCTCCGTAGCGGGAGGAGGCGAGACCCAGTACTTC. It is translated as CASSSVAGGGETQYF.

The chain links TRBV29-1 to TRBJ2-1, with 14 bases identical to TRBD2. Trimming at V came to 7 bases and at J to 4 bases, leaving 9 bases not matched to a gene. The CDR3 is 16 amino acids. CDR1 and CDR2 (germline): SQVTM, ANQGSEA. The CDR3 nucleotides are TGCAGCGGATCCGGGACTAGCGGGAGAAGTTACAATGAGCAGTTCTTC. Its translation: CSGSGTSGRSYNEQFF.

The chain has TRBV6-5 and TRBJ1-1; D not certain. CDR1 is MNHEY, CDR2 SVGAGI, per germline. CDR3 length: 13 amino acids. V lost 0 bases to trimming and J lost 6 bases, with 8 bases between them. The CDR3 DNA sequence: TGTGCCAGCAGTTACTCGGCGGGGTCTGAAGCTTTCTTT. Amino acid sequence: CASSYSAGSEAFF.

The V gene is TRBV20-1, the J gene TRBJ1-2; unclear D gene. Between the trimmed V and J ends, which lost 4 bases and 0 bases, there was a span of 9 bases. Germline V CDR1 and CDR2: DFQATT, SNEGSKA (reference sequence). The CDR3 consists of 13 residues. The CDR3 region is CSAIGSANYGYTF. CDR3 nucleotide sequence: TGCAGTGCTATTGGATCGGCTAACTATGGCTACACCTTC.

Here the CDR3 reads CASSLGGDEKLFF. DNA for the CDR3: TGTGCCAGCAGCCTAGGAGGGGATGAAAAACTGTTTTTT. V gene TRBV7-9 combines with J gene TRBJ1-4; D may be TRBD1 (5 bases). The germline gives CDR1 SEHNR, CDR2 FQNEAQ (reference sequence). V was shortened by 5 bases and J by 6 bases, with 10 bases between the two germline ends. The CDR3 totals 13 residues.

This clonotype was detected only a few times. V and J are TRBV6-5 and TRBJ1-2; perhaps TRBD1 as D (6 bases). This CDR3 comprises 12 residues. Trimming left V 6 bases short and J 6 bases short, with 11 bases between. Germline CDR1 and CDR2: MNHEY and SVGAGI. CDR3 loop: CASSTGRHGYTF. The CDR3 bases are TGTGCCAGCAGCACAGGGAGACATGGCTACACCTTC.

This clonotype was seen a handful of times. V and J are TRBV7-2 and TRBJ2-1; tentatively, D is TRBD2 (5 bases). This CDR3 comprises 15 residues. In germline, CDR1 is SGHTA, CDR2 FQGNSA. V lost 5 bases to trimming and J lost 5 bases, with 16 bases between them. CDR3 residues: CASSLTVEENNEQFF. The CDR3 bases are TGTGCCAGCAGCCTAACTGTGGAGGAGAACAATGAGCAGTTCTTC. Full variable domain (outside the CDR3, taken from reference TRBV7-2 and TRBJ2-1): GAGVSQSPSNKVTEKGKDVELRCDPISGHTALYWYRQSLGQGLEFLIYFQGNSAPDKSGLPSDRFSAERTGGSVSTLTIQRTQQEDSAVYLCASSLTVEENNEQFFGPGTRLTVL.

This clonotype has more than one count but fewer than ten. V gene TRBV10-3 combines with J gene TRBJ2-3; possibly TRBD1 or TRBD2 for D (5 bases each). The germline CDR1 and CDR2 sequences are ENHRY and SYGVKD. The CDR3 totals 14 residues. V dropped 6 bases and J dropped 3 bases, with 13 bases sitting between them. Here the CDR3 reads CAIREAGTTDTQYF. The DNA for the CDR3 is TGTGCCATCAGGGAGGCCGGGACGACAGATACGCAGTATTTT.

This clonotype was recorded at least ten times. The chain recombines TRBV14 with TRBJ1-1; D is unclear. Trimming left V 0 bases short and J 0 bases short, with 2 bases between. The CDR3 runs 13 residues. Germline CDR1 and CDR2: SGHDN and FVKESK. The CDR3 sequence: CASSQELNTEAFF. CDR3 DNA sequence: TGTGCCAGCAGCCAAGAACTGAACACTGAAGCTTTCTTT.

This clonotype has more than one count but fewer than ten. The gene calls are TRBV27 and TRBJ2-7; no reliable D call. CDR1 and CDR2 from the germline V gene are MNHEY and SMNVEV (reference sequence). This CDR3 is built from 13 residues. Between the trimmed V and J ends, which lost 3 bases and 0 bases, there was a span of 6 bases. The CDR3 coding sequence is TGTGCCAGCAGTTTCCAAAGCTCCTACGAGCAGTACTTC. Its protein is CASSFQSSYEQYF.

In its sample, this clonotype was seen many times. The chain carries TRBV6-5 and TRBJ2-7; 7 positions match TRBD2. After removal of 5 bases from V and 8 bases from J, the junction contained 9 bases not matched to a gene. The CDR3 consists of 13 residues. CDR1 MNHEY and CDR2 SVGAGI come from the germline V gene. Written as DNA, the CDR3 is TGTGCCAGCAGTCGCGGGCAGGGAGGGAAGCAGTACTTC. As protein: CASSRGQGGKQYF.

This clonotype showed up many times. The J gene is TRBJ2-1, the V gene TRBV19; D unresolved. The CDR3 runs 13 residues. Trimming stripped 10 bases from V and 2 bases from J, with 12 bases between. The germline V gene has CDR1 LNHDA and CDR2 SQIVND (reference sequence). CDR3 sequence reads: CATVSRPYNEQFF. The CDR3 DNA sequence: TGTGCCACAGTTAGCCGGCCCTACAATGAGCAGTTCTTC.